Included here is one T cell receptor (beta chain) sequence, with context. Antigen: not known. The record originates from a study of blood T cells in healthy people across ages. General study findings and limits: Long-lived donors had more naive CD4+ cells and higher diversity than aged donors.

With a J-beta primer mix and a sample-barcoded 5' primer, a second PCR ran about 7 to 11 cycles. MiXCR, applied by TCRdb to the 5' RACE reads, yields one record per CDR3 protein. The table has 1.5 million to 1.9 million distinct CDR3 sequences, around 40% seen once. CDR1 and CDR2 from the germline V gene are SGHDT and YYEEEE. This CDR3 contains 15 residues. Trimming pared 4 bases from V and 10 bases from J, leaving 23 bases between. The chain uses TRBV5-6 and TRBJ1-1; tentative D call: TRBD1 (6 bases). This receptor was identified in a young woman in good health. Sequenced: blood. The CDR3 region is CASSLSLQGWGRAFF. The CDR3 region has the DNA TGTGCCAGCAGCCTTTCTCTACAGGGTTGGGGGAGAGCTTTCTTT.